Included here is one T cell receptor (beta chain) sequence, with context. The antigen remains undetermined. This record comes from a study of cytomegalovirus exposure and HLA in healthy donors. Overall study results and limits: HLA allele associations emerged for 15,000 to 20,000 TCR beta sequences in a later analysis, at 0.05 false discovery rate.

The PCR made use of 60 Vbeta and 13 Jbeta primers. Sequencing used immunoSEQ multiplex PCR; TCRdb keeps in-frame clones, though not all of them. This sample has more than 80,000 clones; about four fifths occur once, and the top ten carry 6.1%. V lost 4 bases to trimming and J lost 6 bases, with 12 bases between them. Germline V gene sequence: CDR1 MRHNA, CDR2 SNTAGT. CDR3 length: 13 amino acids. This TCR came from a woman in her fifties or sixties in good health and CMV-seropositive. Sequenced: PBMCs. V and J are TRBV6-4 and TRBJ1-1, with unresolved D. CDR3 DNA: TGTGCCAGCAGTGTGTGGACTGGGGCTGAAGCTTTCTTT. Its translation is CASSVWTGAEAFF.